This T cell receptor beta chain comes out of a study of cytomegalovirus exposure and HLA in healthy donors. Study background: Early release data held tens of millions of unique TCRs from HLA-typed donors. Study-wide findings and caveats: Roughly uniform depth of sequencing across donors was assumed in presence/absence analyses.

In nominal health when sampled, donors likely had unrecorded immune exposures nonetheless. Remarks on this clone: Its antigen is undetermined.

The CDR3 is made up of 15 amino acids. J gave up 4 bases and V 4 bases, and 4 bases lay outside the gene matches. Germline CDR1 is SGHDT and CDR2 is YYEEEE. PCR was performed using 60 Vbeta and 13 Jbeta primers. This table comes from immunoSEQ multiplex PCR, and its TCRdb copy is limited to in-frame clones, with some not included. The table has nearly 200,000 clones, approximately 83% seen once. The genes are TRBV5-6 and TRBJ2-7; 14 bases map to TRBD2. The source is a boy aged 2-9 years in good health and CMV-seronegative. The sample taken for sequencing was PBMCs. CDR3 sequence: CASSTRTSGGYEQYF. The DNA of the CDR3 is TGTGCCAGCAGCACCCGGACTAGCGGGGGGTACGAGCAGTACTTC.